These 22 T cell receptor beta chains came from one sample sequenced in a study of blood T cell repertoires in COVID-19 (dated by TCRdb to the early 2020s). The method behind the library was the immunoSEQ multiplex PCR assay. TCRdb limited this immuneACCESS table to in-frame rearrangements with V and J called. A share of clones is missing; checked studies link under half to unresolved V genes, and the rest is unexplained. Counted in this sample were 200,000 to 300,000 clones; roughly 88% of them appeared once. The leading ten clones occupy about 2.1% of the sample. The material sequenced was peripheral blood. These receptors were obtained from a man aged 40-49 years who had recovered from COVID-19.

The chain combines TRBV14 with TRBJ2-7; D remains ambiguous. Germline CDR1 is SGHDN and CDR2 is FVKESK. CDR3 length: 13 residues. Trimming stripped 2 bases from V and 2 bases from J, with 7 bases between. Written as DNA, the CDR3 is TGTGCCAGCAGCCAATGGGCTACCTACGAGCAGTACTTC. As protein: CASSQWATYEQYF. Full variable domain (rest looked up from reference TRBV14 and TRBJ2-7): EAGVTQFPSHSVIEKGQTVTLRCDPISGHDNLYWYRRVMGKEIKFLLHFVKESKQDESGMPNNRFLAERTGGTYSTLKVQPAELEDSGVYFCASSQWATYEQYFGPGTRLTVT.

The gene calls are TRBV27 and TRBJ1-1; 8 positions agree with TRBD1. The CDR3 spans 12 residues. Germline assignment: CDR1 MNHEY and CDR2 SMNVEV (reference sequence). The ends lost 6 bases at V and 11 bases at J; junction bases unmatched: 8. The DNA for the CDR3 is TGTGCCAGCAGGCACCAGGGGGCGGCGGCTTTCTTT. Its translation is CASRHQGAAAFF.

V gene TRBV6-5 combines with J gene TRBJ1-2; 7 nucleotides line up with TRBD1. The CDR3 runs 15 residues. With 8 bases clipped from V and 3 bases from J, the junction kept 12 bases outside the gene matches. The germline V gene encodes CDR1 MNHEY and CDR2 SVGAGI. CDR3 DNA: TGTGCCAGCCGCTATCCCACACAGGGGTACTATGGCTACACCTTC. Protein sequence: CASRYPTQGYYGYTF.

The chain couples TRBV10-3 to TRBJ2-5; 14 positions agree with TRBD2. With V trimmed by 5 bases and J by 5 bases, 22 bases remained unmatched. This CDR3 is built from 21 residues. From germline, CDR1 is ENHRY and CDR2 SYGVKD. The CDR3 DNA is TGTGCCATCAGTCCGGGACAGGGGCGTTCTGGGACTAGCGGGAGTAGCGAGACCCAGTACTTC. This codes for CAISPGQGRSGTSGSSETQYF.

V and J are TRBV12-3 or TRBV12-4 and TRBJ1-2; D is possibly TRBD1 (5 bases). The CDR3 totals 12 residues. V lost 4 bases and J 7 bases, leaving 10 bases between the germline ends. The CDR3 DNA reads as TGTGCCAGCAGTTACCAGGGTATTGGCTACACCTTC. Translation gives CASSYQGIGYTF.

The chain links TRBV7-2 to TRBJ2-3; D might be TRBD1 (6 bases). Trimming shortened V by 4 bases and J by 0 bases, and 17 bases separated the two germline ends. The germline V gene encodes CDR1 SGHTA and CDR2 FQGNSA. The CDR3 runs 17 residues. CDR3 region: CASSSRQTGSSTDTQYF. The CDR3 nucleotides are TGTGCCAGCAGCTCTCGACAGACAGGATCTAGCACAGATACGCAGTATTTT.

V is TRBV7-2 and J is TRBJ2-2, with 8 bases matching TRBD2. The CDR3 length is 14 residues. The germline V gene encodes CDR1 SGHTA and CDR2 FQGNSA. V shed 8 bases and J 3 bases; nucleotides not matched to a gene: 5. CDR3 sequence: CASGRAGDTGELFF. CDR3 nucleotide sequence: TGTGCCAGCGGACGAGCGGGAGACACCGGGGAGCTGTTTTTT.

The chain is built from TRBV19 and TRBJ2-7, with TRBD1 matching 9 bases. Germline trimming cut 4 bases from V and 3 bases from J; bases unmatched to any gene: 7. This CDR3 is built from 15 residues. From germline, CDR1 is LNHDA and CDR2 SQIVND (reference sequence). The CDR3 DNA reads TGTGCCAGTAGTAGATGGGACAGGGCCGGCTACGAGCAGTACTTC. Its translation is CASSRWDRAGYEQYF.

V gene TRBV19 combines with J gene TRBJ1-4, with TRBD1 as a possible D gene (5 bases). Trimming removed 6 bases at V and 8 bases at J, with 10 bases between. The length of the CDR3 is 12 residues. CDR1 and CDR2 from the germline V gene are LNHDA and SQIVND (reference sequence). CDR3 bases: TGTGCCAGTAGGGGGGGGGACGAAAAACTGTTTTTT. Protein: CASRGGDEKLFF. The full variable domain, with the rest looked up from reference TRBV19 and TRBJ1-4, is DGGITQSPKYLFRKEGQNVTLSCEQNLNHDAMYWYRQDPGQGLRLIYYSQIVNDFQKGDIAEGYSVSREKKESFPLTVTSAQKNPTAFYLCASRGGDEKLFFGSGTQLSVL.

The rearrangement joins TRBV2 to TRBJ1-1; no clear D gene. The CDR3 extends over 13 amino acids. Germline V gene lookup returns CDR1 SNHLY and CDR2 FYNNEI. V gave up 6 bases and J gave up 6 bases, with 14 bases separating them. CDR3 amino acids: CASSLSWRAEAFF. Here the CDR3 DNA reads TGTGCCAGCAGCCTCAGTTGGCGGGCTGAAGCTTTCTTT.

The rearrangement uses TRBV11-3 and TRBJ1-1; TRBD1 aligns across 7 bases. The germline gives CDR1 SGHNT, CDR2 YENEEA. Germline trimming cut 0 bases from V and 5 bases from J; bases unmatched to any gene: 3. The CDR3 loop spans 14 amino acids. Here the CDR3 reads CASSLEGGLTEAFF. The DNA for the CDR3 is TGTGCCAGCAGCTTAGAAGGGGGCCTGACTGAAGCTTTCTTT. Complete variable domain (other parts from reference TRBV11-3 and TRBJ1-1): EAGVVQSPRYKIIEKKQPVAFWCNPISGHNTLYWYLQNLGQGPELLIRYENEEAVDDSQLPKDRFSAERLKGVDSTLKIQPAELGDSAVYLCASSLEGGLTEAFFGQGTRLTVV.

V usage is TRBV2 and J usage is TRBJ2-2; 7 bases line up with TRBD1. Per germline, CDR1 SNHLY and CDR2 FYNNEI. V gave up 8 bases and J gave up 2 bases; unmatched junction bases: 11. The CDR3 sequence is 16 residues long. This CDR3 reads CASARGQGDNTGELFF. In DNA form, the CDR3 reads TGTGCCAGCGCCCGAGGCCAGGGGGATAACACCGGGGAGCTGTTTTTT. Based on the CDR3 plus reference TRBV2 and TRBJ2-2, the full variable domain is EPEVTQTPSHQVTQMGQEVILRCVPISNHLYFYWYRQILGQKVEFLVSFYNNEISEKSEIFDDQFSVERPDGSNFTLKIRSTKLEDSAMYFCASARGQGDNTGELFFGEGSRLTVL.

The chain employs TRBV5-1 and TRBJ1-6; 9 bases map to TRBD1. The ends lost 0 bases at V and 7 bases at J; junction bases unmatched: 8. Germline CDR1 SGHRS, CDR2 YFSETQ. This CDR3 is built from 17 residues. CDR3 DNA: TGCGCCAGCAGCTTGGGGGGGGCCGGGACAGGGAATTCACCCCTCCACTTT. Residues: CASSLGGAGTGNSPLHF.

The chain's CDR3 is CASSEDRGRPQPQHF. CDR3 in DNA: TGTGCCAGCAGTGAAGACAGGGGGCGCCCTCAGCCCCAGCATTTT. The gene calls are TRBV6-1 and TRBJ1-5; 9 nucleotides match TRBD1. Germline values: CDR1 MNHNS, CDR2 SASEGT. V shed 1 base and J 6 bases; nucleotides not matched to a gene: 4. CDR3 length: 15 amino acids.

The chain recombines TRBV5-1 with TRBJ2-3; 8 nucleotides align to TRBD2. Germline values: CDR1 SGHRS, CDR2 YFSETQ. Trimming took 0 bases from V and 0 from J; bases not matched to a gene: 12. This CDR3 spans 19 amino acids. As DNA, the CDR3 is TGCGCCAGCAGCTTGGTGGGACTAGTCCCCCTTTCTAGCACAGATACGCAGTATTTT. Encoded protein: CASSLVGLVPLSSTDTQYF.

This chain's CDR3 is CAVDRDTSGNTIYF. CDR3 coding DNA: TGTGCCGTTGACAGGGACACCTCTGGAAACACCATATATTTT. The rearrangement links TRBV30 to TRBJ1-3; 7 bases line up with TRBD1. The trim removed 8 bases at V and 0 bases at J, leaving 7 bases unmatched. The CDR3 runs 14 residues. The germline V gene has CDR1 GTSNPN and CDR2 SVGIG (reference sequence).

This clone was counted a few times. The CDR3 DNA reads as TGTGCCACCCCCAGGGGATTCTATGGCTACACCTTC. Translating gives CATPRGFYGYTF. The chain carries TRBV14 and TRBJ1-2, with D possibly matching TRBD1 (6 bases). The CDR3 consists of 12 residues. CDR1 and CDR2 (germline): SGHDN, FVKESK. V lost 10 bases and J lost 4, with 13 bases in between.

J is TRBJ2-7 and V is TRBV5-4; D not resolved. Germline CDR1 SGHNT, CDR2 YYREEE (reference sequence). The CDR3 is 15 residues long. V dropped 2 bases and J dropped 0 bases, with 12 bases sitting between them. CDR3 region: CASSFTSGSSYEQYF. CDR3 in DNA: TGTGCCAGCAGCTTTACGTCAGGCAGCTCCTACGAGCAGTACTTC.

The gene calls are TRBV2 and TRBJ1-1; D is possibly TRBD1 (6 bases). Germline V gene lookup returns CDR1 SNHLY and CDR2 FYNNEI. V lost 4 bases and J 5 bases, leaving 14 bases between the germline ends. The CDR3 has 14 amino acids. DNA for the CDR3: TGTGCCAGCAGTGCGACCGGGACATTAACTGAAGCTTTCTTT. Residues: CASSATGTLTEAFF.

The CDR3 region has the DNA TGTGCCAGCAGCTTGCTTCAGTTCTATGGCTACACCTTC. Protein product: CASSLLQFYGYTF. This chain uses TRBV7-2 with TRBJ1-2, with D unresolved. Looked up from germline, CDR1 is SGHTA and CDR2 is FQGNSA. The V and J ends lost 3 bases and 4 bases respectively, with 9 bases between them. CDR3 length equals 13 residues.

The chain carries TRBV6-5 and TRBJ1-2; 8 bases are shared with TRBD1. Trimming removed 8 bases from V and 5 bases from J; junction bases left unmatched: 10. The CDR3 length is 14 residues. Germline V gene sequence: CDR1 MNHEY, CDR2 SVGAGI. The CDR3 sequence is CASRRTGNNYGYTF. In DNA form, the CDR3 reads TGTGCCAGCCGCCGGACAGGGAACAATTATGGCTACACCTTC.

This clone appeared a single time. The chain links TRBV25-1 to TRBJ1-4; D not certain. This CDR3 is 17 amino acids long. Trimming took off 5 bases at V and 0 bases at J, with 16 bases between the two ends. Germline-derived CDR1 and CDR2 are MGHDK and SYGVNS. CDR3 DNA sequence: TGTGCCAGCAGTCCACCCCCCCGACGGGCAACTAATGAAAAACTGTTTTTT. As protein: CASSPPPRRATNEKLFF.